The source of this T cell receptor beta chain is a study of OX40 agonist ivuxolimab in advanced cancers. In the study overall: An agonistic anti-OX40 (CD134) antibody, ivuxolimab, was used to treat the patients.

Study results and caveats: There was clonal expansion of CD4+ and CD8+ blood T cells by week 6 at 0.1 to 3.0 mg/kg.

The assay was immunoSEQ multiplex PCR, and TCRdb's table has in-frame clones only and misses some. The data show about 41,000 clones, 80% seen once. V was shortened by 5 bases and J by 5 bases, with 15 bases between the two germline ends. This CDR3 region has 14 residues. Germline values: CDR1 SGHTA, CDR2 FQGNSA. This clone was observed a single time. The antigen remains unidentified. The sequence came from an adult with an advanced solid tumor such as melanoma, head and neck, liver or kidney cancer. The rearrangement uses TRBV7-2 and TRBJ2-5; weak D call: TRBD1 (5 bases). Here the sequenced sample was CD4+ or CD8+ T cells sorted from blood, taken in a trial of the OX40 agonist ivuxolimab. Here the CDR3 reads CASSLAGAGETQYF. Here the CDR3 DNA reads TGTGCCAGCAGCCTCGCTGGGGCCGGTGAGACCCAGTACTTC.